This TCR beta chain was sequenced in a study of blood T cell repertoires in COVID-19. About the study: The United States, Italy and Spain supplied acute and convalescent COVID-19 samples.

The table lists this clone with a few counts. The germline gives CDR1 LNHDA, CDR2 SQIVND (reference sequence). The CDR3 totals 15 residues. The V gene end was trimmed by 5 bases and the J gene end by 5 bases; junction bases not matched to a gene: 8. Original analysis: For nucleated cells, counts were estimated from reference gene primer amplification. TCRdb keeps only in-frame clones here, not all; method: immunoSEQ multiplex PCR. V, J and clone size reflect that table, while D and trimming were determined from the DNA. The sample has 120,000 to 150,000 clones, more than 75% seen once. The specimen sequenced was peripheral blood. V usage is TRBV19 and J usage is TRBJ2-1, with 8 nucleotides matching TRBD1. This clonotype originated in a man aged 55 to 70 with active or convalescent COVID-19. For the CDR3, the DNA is TGTGCCAGTAGTCTCCGGACAGGGTCTAACAATGAGCAGTTCTTC. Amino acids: CASSLRTGSNNEQFF.